These T cell receptor beta chains were read from a single sample in a study of T cells in Graves' hyperthyroidism and ophthalmopathy. TCRdb processed the multiplex PCR reads anew with MiXCR; each CDR3 protein has one entry. The sample holds approximately 510,000 distinct CDR3 sequences, under 25% seen once. Sequenced sample: blood. The origin of the receptors is a man between 18 and 35 years old with Graves' hyperthyroidism. The CDR3 runs from the conserved cysteine through the conserved F or W. The D gene is left open where the match is weak. Not all rows give a size; the values are once, few, many and, for expanded clones, a class.

J gene,clone size,D gene,V gene,CDR3 DNA,CDR3 protein
TRBJ2-2,NA,NA,TRBV19,TGTGCCAGTAGTATTGAGGTTCCCCCTTTGACCGGGGAGCTGTTTTTT,CASSIEVPPLTGELFF
TRBJ1-1,many,TRBD1,TRBV5-5,TGTGCCAGCAGCTCGACAGGGGGGTCAACTGAAGCTTTCTTT,CASSSTGGSTEAFF
TRBJ1-5,NA,TRBD1,TRBV28,TGTGCCAGCACCCTGGGACAGTCCAATCAGCCCCAGCATTTT,CASTLGQSNQPQHF
TRBJ2-7,many,NA,TRBV29-1,TGCAGCGTTGTGGACGGTTCCTCCGAGCAGTACTTC,CSVVDGSSEQYF
TRBJ1-6,NA,TRBD1,TRBV20-1,TGCAGTGCCCCCCTGGGGACAGGGGGGAGCTCACCCCTCCACTTT,CSAPLGTGGSSPLHF
TRBJ1-3,many,NA,TRBV12-3/TRBV12-4,TGTGCCAGCAGTTTAGTAAGGGGGGACCTCTCTGGAAACACCATATATTTT,CASSLVRGDLSGNTIYF
TRBJ2-5,many,TRBD2,TRBV20-1,TGCAGTGCTCGATCCCTCTTACTAGCGGACCAAGAGACCCAGTACTTC,CSARSLLLADQETQYF
TRBJ2-7,NA,TRBD2,TRBV12-3/TRBV12-4,TGTGCCAGCAGTATGACTAGCGGGAGGCCTACGGGGCAGTACTTC,CASSMTSGRPTGQYF
TRBJ1-2,many,NA,TRBV12-3/TRBV12-4,TGTGCCACCTATACCCCAACAGACCGGGATGGCTACACCTTC,CATYTPTDRDGYTF
TRBJ2-2,many,NA,TRBV19,TGTGCCAGTAGTACCCAGGGGCTCCGTGGGGAGCTGTTTTTT,CASSTQGLRGELFF
TRBJ1-1,NA,NA,TRBV15,TGTGCCACCAGCAGATTTGCAGACACGAACTCTGAAGCTTTCTTT,CATSRFADTNSEAFF
TRBJ1-2,NA,NA,TRBV5-1,TGCGCCAGCAGCGAACCGGACTGGCGGAACTATGGCTACACCTTC,CASSEPDWRNYGYTF
TRBJ2-7,many,TRBD1,TRBV7-8,TGTGCCAGCAGCGACAGGGAGTTCTACGAGCAGTACTTC,CASSDREFYEQYF
TRBJ1-2,many,NA,TRBV19,TGTGCCAGTAGCAGCTACAACTATGGCTACACCTTC,CASSSYNYGYTF
TRBJ2-7,few,NA,TRBV19,TGTGCCAGTAGTTACGGGGAGTTGGGCGAGCAGTACTTC,CASSYGELGEQYF
TRBJ1-1,NA,TRBD1,TRBV20-1,TGCAGTGCCCTTGCAGGGGGCTATAACACTGAAGCTTTCTTT,CSALAGGYNTEAFF
TRBJ1-5,many,NA,TRBV5-8,TGTGCCAGCAGCCATGGGGACACCTACAATCAGCCCCAGCATTTT,CASSHGDTYNQPQHF
TRBJ1-2,few,NA,TRBV27,TGTGCCAGCAAGATTACCGGGGGTACTTCTGGCTACACCTTC,CASKITGGTSGYTF
TRBJ2-2,NA,TRBD2,TRBV9,TGTGCCAGCAGCCCGAAAGCGGGGGGGTACACCGGGGAGCTGTTTTTT,CASSPKAGGYTGELFF
TRBJ1-1,NA,NA,TRBV6-1,TGTGCCAGCAGTGGTTTGGAGGGGTTCGGGGAAGCTTTCTTT,CASSGLEGFGEAFF
TRBJ2-7,many,NA,TRBV7-6,TGTGCCAGCAGCCAACAAAACGGGGCCTACGAGCAGTACTTC,CASSQQNGAYEQYF
TRBJ2-7,many,NA,TRBV5-4,TGTGCCAGCAGCCGGGGAGGGGGGCTAGGCTACGAGCAGTACTTC,CASSRGGGLGYEQYF
TRBJ1-1,NA,NA,TRBV2,TGTGCCAGCAGTTTAGAGGCTAGGGATGAAGCTTTCTTT,CASSLEARDEAFF
TRBJ2-5,many,NA,TRBV29-1,TGCAGCGTTGAAGATAACGCAGGGACAGAGACCCAGTACTTC,CSVEDNAGTETQYF
TRBJ1-1,many,TRBD1,TRBV27,TGTGCCAGCAGTACGTCAGGGGGGGGTTCCTTATCCACTGAAGCTTTCTTT,CASSTSGGGSLSTEAFF
TRBJ2-7,NA,TRBD1,TRBV20-1,TGCAGTGCTAGCAAGGGACAGGGCCAGGGAACCTACGAGCAGTACTTC,CSASKGQGQGTYEQYF
TRBJ1-5,NA,NA,TRBV28,TGTGCCAGCAGTCCCCATCGACAGAGTACAAATCAGCCCCAGCATTTT,CASSPHRQSTNQPQHF
TRBJ2-7,many,TRBD1,TRBV29-1,TGCAGCGTTGAGACGACGAGAGGGGGCCTAAACGAGCAGTACTTC,CSVETTRGGLNEQYF
TRBJ1-2,NA,TRBD1,TRBV6-2/TRBV6-3,TGTGCCAGCAGTTCACTCAGGGACAGGGTTGGTGGCTACACCTTC,CASSSLRDRVGGYTF
TRBJ2-7,many,NA,TRBV15,TGTGCCACCAGCAGGAAGGAGGGCCGCTCCTACGAGCAGTACTTC,CATSRKEGRSYEQYF
TRBJ2-7,many,TRBD1,TRBV20-1,TGCAGTGCTAGATACAGGGGTTCGGGGGAGCAGTACTTC,CSARYRGSGEQYF
TRBJ1-1,few,TRBD1,TRBV4-1,TGCGCCAGCAGGGACAGGCTAGTGAACACTGAAGCTTTCTTT,CASRDRLVNTEAFF
TRBJ1-1,many,NA,TRBV6-1,TGTGCCAGCAGTGGGGGGGGGGGCAGAACACTGAGCTCTGAAGCTTTCTTT,CASSGGGGRTLSSEAFF
TRBJ1-2,many,NA,TRBV24-1,TGTGCCACCAGTGACGGGGGCTTTAACTATGGCTACACCTTC,CATSDGGFNYGYTF
TRBJ1-2,NA,TRBD1,TRBV19,TGTGCCAGTAGTATAGATTCTGCAGGGGGACTTTCCTATGGCTACACCTTC,CASSIDSAGGLSYGYTF
TRBJ2-2,many,NA,TRBV6-1,TGTGCCAGCGCGGCGGGTGGAGTCACCGGGGAGCTGTTTTTT,CASAAGGVTGELFF
TRBJ1-2,many,NA,TRBV20-1,TGCAGTGCTAGGTCCTTCGGGCGCGCCTATGGCTACACCTTC,CSARSFGRAYGYTF
TRBJ2-5,NA,TRBD1,TRBV12-3/TRBV12-4,TGTGCCAGCAGTCAGTGGGACAGGCGGCCACAAGAGACCCAGTACTTC,CASSQWDRRPQETQYF
TRBJ1-5,many,NA,TRBV20-1,TGCAGTGCTAGTTTGACGCTCACAAAAAATAATCAGCCCCAGCATTTT,CSASLTLTKNNQPQHF
TRBJ1-4,many,NA,TRBV11-2,TGTGCCAGCAGCCGTAATGAAAAACTGTTTTTT,CASSRNEKLFF
TRBJ2-7,many,NA,TRBV12-3/TRBV12-4,TGTGCCAGCAGTTTGATACGGTTCATGGGGGAGCAGTACTTC,CASSLIRFMGEQYF
TRBJ2-7,few,NA,TRBV28,TGTGCCAGCAGTTTACTGGGACGGCCGACCTACGAGCAGTACTTC,CASSLLGRPTYEQYF
TRBJ2-6,many,NA,TRBV2,TGTGCCTCCATGACAGTGGCCTCTGGGGCCAACGTCCTGACTTTC,CASMTVASGANVLTF
TRBJ1-2,many,NA,TRBV15,TGTGCCACCAGCAGAGGTCTCGGATTCCGGTTCGGCTACACCTTC,CATSRGLGFRFGYTF
TRBJ1-1,many,NA,TRBV30,TGTCCTCCAGGGCCACCGAACACTGAAGCTTTCTTT,CPPGPPNTEAFF
TRBJ1-3,many,NA,TRBV6-1,TGTGCCAGCAGGAAGGGGGGACAATGGAATGGAAACACCATATATTTT,CASRKGGQWNGNTIYF
TRBJ2-7,many,TRBD1,TRBV6-5,TGTGCCAGCAGTTACGGGACAGGGGGCACCTACGAGCAGTACTTC,CASSYGTGGTYEQYF
TRBJ2-3,NA,TRBD2,TRBV12-3/TRBV12-4,TGTGCCAGCAGTCCGGCGGGGGGTACAGATACGCAGTATTTT,CASSPAGGTDTQYF
TRBJ2-6,many,NA,TRBV27,TGTGCCAGCACGTCGGGGGCCAACGTCCTGACTTTC,CASTSGANVLTF
TRBJ2-5,NA,TRBD1,TRBV12-3/TRBV12-4,TGTGCCAGCAGTTACGGACAGGGAAGGAAGACCCAGTACTTC,CASSYGQGRKTQYF
TRBJ1-2,many,TRBD1,TRBV10-3,TGTGCCATCCCGGGGGGACAGACGGGTGGCTACACCTTC,CAIPGGQTGGYTF
TRBJ2-7,once,NA,TRBV12-3/TRBV12-4,TGTGCCAGCATGGGTAGCGTCTACTACGATCAGTACTTC,CASMGSVYYDQYF
TRBJ2-7,few,TRBD1,TRBV27,TGTGCCAGCAGTCCACGGGACAGGGCACCCTACGAGCAGTACTTC,CASSPRDRAPYEQYF